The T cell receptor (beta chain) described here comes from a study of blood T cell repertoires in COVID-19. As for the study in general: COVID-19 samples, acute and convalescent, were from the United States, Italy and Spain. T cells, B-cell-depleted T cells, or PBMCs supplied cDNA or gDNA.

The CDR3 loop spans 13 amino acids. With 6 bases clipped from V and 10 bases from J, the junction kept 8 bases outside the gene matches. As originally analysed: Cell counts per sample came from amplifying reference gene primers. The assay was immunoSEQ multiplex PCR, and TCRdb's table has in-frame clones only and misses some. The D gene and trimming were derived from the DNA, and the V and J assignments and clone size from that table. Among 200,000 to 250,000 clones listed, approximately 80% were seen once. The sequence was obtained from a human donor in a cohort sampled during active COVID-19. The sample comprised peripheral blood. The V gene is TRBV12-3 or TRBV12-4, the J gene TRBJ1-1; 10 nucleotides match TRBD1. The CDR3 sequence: CASSPGQGSAAFF. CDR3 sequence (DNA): TGTGCCAGCAGCCCGGGACAGGGGAGTGCAGCTTTCTTT.